This TCR beta chain was sequenced in a study of T cells in Graves' hyperthyroidism and ophthalmopathy. Findings of the study overall: The model's output predicted ophthalmopathy at a median of roughly seven months prior to onset. The blood repertoire included most of the expanded thyroid clonotypes above 0.001.

It was RNA transcripts that yielded the amplified TCR beta CDR3 regions. HTBI primers were used for first-round RT-PCR of the TCR CDR3. TCRdb fed the multiplex PCR reads into MiXCR, producing one record per CDR3 protein. The sample holds roughly 360,000 distinct CDR3 sequences, 13% seen once. Worth noting for this clonotype: What it binds is unknown.

V was pared by 8 bases and J by 4 bases, with 21 bases between. Germline CDR1 and CDR2: MNHNS and SASEGT. The CDR3 extends over 16 amino acids. The TCR comes from a man aged 30 to 45 with Graves' hyperthyroidism that later progressed to Graves' ophthalmopathy. The chain is built from TRBV6-1 and TRBJ2-1; TRBD2 is a possible D gene (6 bases). Sequenced sample: blood. The CDR3 sequence is CASRPYRGTIYNEQFF. The CDR3 region has the DNA TGTGCCAGCCGGCCTTACCGGGGGACCATATACAATGAGCAGTTCTTC.